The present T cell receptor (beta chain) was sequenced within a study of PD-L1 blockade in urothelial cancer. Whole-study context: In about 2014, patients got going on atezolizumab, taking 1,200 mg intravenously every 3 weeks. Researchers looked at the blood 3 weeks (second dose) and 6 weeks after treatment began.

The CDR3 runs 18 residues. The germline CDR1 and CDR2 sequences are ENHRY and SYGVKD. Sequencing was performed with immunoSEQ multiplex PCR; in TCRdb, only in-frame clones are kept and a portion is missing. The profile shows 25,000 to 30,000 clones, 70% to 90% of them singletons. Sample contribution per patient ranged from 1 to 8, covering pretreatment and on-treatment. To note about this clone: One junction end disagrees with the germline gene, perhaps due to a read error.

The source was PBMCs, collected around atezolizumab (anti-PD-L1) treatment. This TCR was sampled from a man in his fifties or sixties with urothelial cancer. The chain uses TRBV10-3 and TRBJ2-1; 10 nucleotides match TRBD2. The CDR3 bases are TGTGCCATCAGCGAGTTGGATGTAGCGGGAGGTTCCTACAATGAGCAGTTCTTC. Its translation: CAISELDVAGGSYNEQFF.